This section outlines one T cell receptor beta chain sequence together with its context. Its cognate antigen is unknown. These data belong to a study of cytomegalovirus exposure and HLA in healthy donors. 13 Jbeta primers and 60 Vbeta primers were used for the PCR. Here immunoSEQ multiplex PCR was the method, and the copy in TCRdb shows in-frame clones only, minus some. Of roughly 140,000 clones listed, around three quarters are singletons. Germline V gene lookup returns CDR1 MDHEN and CDR2 SYDVKM. The germline V and J ends were trimmed by 10 bases and 5 bases, with 8 bases remaining between them. This CDR3 is built from 10 residues. Nominally healthy donors provided the samples, though records likely missed some immune exposures. The study, taken as a whole, reports: In a later analysis, the majority of CMV-associated beta chains seemingly showed HLA restriction.

The sequencing sample was made of PBMCs. This chain joins TRBV28 and TRBJ1-1; D remains unclear. The receptor's source is a man in his forties or fifties in good health and CMV-seropositive. The chain's CDR3 is CATRTTEAFF. For the CDR3, the DNA is TGTGCCACCAGGACTACTGAAGCTTTCTTT. The complete variable domain, with remaining parts taken from reference TRBV28 and TRBJ1-1, reads DVKVTQSSRYLVKRTGEKVFLECVQDMDHENMFWYRQDPGLGLRLIYFSYDVKMKEKGDIPEGYSVSREKKERFSLILESASTNQTSMYLCATRTTEAFFGQGTRLTVV.